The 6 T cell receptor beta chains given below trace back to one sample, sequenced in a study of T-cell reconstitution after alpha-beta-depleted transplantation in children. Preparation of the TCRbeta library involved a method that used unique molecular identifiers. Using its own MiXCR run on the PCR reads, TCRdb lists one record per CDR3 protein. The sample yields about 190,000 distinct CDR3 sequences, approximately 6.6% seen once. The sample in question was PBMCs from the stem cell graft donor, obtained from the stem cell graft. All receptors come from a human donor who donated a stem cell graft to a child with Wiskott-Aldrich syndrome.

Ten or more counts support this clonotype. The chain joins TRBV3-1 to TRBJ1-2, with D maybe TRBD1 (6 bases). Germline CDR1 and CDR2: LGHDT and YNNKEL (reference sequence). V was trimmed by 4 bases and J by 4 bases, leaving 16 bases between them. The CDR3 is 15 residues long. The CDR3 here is CASSLTQGNLYGYTF. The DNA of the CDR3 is TGTGCCAGCAGCCTTACACAGGGAAACCTCTATGGCTACACCTTC.

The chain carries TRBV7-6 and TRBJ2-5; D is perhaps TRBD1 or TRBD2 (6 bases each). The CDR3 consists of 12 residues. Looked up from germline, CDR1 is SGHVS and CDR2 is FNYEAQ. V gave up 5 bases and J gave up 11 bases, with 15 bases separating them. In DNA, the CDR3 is TGTGCCAGCAGCCAAGTGGGGGGCAGACAGTACTTC. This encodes CASSQVGGRQYF.

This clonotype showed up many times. The CDR3 here is CASSSGVGVNQPQHF. The CDR3, as DNA: TGTGCCAGCAGTTCTGGGGTTGGGGTAAATCAGCCCCAGCATTTT. The J gene is TRBJ1-5, the V gene TRBV12-3 or TRBV12-4; D unresolved. Deletions cut 4 bases from V and 4 bases from J, with 14 bases between. The CDR3 runs 15 residues.

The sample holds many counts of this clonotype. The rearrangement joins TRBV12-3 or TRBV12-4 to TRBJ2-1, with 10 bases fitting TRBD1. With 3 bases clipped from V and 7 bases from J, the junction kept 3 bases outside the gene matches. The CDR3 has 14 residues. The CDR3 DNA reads TGTGCCAGCAGTTTCCGACAGGGGGCAAATGAGCAGTTCTTC. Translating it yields CASSFRQGANEQFF.

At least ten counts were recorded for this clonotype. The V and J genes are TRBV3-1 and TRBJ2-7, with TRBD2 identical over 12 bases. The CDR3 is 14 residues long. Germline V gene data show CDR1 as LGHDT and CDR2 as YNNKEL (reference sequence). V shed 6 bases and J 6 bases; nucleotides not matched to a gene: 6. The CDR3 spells CASSPTSGGLEQYF. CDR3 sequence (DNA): TGTGCCAGCAGTCCTACTAGCGGGGGGCTCGAGCAGTACTTC.

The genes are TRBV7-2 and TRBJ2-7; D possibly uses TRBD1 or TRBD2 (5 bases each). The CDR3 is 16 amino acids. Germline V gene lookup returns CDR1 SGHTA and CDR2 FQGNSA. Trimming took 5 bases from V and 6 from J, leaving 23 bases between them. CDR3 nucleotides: TGTGCCAGCAGCCCCGTCGGGGCTAGCTTCGGAAGCGAGCAGTACTTC. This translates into CASSPVGASFGSEQYF.